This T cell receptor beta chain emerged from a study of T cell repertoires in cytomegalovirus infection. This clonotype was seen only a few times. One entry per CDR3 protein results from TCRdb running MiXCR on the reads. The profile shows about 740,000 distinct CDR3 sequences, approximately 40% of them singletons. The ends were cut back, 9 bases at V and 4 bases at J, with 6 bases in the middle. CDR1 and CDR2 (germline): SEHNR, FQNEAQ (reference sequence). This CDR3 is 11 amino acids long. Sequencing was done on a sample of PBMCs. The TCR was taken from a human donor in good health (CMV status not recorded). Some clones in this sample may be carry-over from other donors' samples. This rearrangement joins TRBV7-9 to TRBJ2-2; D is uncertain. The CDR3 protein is CARFSTGELFF. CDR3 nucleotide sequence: TGTGCCAGGTTTTCCACCGGGGAGCTGTTTTTT.